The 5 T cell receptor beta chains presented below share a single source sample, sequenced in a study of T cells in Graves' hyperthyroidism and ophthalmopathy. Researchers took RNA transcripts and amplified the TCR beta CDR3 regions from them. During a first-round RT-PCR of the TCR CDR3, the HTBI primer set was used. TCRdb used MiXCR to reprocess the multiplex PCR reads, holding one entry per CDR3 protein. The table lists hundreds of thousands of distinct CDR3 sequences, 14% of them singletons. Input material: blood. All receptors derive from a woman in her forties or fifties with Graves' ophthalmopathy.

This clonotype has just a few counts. CDR3 protein: CASRTSGSFYNEQFF. CDR3 in DNA: TGCGCCAGCAGAACTAGCGGGAGTTTCTACAATGAGCAGTTCTTC. V and J are TRBV4-1 and TRBJ2-1; the match to TRBD2 covers 11 bases. The V and J ends lost 6 bases and 3 bases, in that order; junction bases with no gene match: 4. The germline CDR1 and CDR2 sequences are MGHRA and YSYEKL. The CDR3 spans 15 residues.

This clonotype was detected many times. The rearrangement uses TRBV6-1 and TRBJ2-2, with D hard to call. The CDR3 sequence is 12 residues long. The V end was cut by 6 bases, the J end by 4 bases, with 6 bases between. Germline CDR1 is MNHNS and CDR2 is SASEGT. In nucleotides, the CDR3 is TGTGCCAGCAGCATAAGCACCGGGGAGCTGTTTTTT. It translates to CASSISTGELFF.

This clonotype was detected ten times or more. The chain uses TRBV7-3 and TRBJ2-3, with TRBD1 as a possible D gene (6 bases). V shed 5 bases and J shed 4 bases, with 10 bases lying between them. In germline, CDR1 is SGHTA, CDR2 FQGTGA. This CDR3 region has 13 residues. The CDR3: CASSRGQSDTQYF. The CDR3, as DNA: TGTGCCAGCAGCCGAGGACAGTCAGATACGCAGTATTTT.

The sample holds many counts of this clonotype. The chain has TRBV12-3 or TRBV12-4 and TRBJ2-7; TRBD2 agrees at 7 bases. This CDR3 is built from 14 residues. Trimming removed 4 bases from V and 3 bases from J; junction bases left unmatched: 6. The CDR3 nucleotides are TGTGCCAGCAGTTCGGGGGGTAGCCACTACGAGCAGTACTTC. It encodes CASSSGGSHYEQYF.

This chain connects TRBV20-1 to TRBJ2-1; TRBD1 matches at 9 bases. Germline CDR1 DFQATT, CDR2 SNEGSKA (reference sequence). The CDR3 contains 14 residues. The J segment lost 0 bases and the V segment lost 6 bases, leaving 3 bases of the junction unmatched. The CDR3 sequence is CSAQGAGSYNEQFF. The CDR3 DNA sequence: TGCAGTGCACAGGGGGCTGGCTCCTACAATGAGCAGTTCTTC.